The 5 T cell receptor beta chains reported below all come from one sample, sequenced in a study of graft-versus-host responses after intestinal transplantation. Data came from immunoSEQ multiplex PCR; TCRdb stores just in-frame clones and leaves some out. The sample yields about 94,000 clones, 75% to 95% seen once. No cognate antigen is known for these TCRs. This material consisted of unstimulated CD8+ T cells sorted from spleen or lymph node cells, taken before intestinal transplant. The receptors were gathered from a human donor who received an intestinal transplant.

CDR3 loop: CASSLPYSGIYNEQFF. In DNA form, the CDR3 reads TGTGCCAGCAGCCTGCCTTATAGCGGGATCTACAATGAGCAGTTCTTC. This rearrangement joins TRBV5-6 to TRBJ2-1; 8 nucleotides match TRBD2. Germline CDR1 SGHDT, CDR2 YYEEEE. This CDR3 contains 16 residues. Unmatched junction bases numbered 9, after V lost 4 bases and J lost 3 bases.

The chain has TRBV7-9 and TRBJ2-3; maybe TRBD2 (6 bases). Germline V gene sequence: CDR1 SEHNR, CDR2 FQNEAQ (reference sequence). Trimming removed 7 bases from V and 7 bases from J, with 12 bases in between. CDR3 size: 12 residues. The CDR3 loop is CASMLRDYTQYF. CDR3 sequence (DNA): TGTGCCAGCATGCTAAGGGACTATACGCAGTATTTT. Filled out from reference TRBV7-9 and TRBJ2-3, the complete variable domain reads DTGVSQNPRHKITKRGQNVTFRCDPISEHNRLYWYRQTLGQGPEFLTYFQNEAQLEKSRLLSDRFSAERPKGSFSTLEIQRTEQGDSAMYLCASMLRDYTQYFGPGTRLTVL.

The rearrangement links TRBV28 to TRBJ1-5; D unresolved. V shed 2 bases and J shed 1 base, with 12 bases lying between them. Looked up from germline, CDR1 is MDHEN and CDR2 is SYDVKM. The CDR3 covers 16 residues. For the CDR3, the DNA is TGTGCCAGCAGTTTAATGACATTAAAGAGCAATCAGCCCCAGCATTTT. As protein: CASSLMTLKSNQPQHF.

The CDR3 coding sequence is TGCGCCAGCAGACAGTGGACAGGGGACTACGAGCAGTACTTC. This codes for CASRQWTGDYEQYF. The chain couples TRBV5-1 to TRBJ2-7; TRBD1 agrees at 9 bases. Germline CDR1 reads SGHRS; CDR2 reads YFSETQ. The V gene end was trimmed by 5 bases and the J gene end by 3 bases; junction bases not matched to a gene: 6. This CDR3 has 14 amino acids.

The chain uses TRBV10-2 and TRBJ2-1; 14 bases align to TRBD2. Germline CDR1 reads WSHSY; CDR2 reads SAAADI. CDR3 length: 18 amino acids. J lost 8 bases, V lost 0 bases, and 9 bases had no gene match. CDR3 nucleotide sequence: TGCGCCAGCAGTGAGTCGAGGAGACTAGCGGGGGGGCCCGATGAGCAGTTCTTC. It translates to CASSESRRLAGGPDEQFF.